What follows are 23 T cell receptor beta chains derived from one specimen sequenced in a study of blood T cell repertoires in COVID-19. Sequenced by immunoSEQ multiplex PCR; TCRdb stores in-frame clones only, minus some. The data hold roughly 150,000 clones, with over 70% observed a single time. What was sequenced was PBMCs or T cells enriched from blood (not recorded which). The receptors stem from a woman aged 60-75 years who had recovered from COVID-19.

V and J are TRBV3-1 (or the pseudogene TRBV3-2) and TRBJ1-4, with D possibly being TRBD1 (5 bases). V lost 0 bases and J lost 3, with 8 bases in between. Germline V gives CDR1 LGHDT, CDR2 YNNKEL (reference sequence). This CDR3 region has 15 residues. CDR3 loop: CASSQDNRPNEKLFF. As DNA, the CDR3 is TGTGCCAGCAGCCAAGATAACAGGCCTAATGAAAAACTGTTTTTT.

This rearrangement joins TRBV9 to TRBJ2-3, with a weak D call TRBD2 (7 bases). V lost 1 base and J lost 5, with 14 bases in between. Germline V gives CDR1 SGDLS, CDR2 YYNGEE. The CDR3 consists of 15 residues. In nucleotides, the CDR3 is TGTGCCAGCAGCGTAAGTCGGGGGGCTCTAGATACGCAGTATTTT. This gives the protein CASSVSRGALDTQYF. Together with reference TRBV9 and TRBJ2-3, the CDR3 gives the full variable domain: DSGVTQTPKHLITATGQRVTLRCSPRSGDLSVYWYQQSLDQGLQFLIQYYNGEERAKGNILERFSAQQFPDLHSELNLSSLELGDSALYFCASSVSRGALDTQYFGPGTRLTVL.

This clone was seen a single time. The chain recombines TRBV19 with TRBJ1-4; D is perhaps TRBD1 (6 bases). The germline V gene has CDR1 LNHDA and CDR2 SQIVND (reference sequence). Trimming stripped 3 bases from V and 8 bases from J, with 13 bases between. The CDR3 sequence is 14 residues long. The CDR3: CASSMDQGYEKLFF. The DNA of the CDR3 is TGTGCCAGTAGTATGGACCAGGGGTACGAAAAACTGTTTTTT. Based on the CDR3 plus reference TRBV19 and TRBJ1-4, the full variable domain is DGGITQSPKYLFRKEGQNVTLSCEQNLNHDAMYWYRQDPGQGLRLIYYSQIVNDFQKGDIAEGYSVSREKKESFPLTVTSAQKNPTAFYLCASSMDQGYEKLFFGSGTQLSVL.

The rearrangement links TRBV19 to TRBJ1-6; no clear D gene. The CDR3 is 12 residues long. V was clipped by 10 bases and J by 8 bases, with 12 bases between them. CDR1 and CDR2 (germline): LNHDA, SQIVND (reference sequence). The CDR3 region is CANQRGDSPLHF. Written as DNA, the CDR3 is TGTGCCAACCAGCGTGGAGATTCACCCCTCCACTTT.

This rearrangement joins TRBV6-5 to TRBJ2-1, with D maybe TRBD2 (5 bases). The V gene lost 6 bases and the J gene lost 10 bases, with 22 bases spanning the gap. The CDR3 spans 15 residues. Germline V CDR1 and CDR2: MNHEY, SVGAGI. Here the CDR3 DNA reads TGTGCCAGCAGCCCCGACTGGTCCCTTTCGGGAGAGCAGTTCTTC. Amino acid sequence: CASSPDWSLSGEQFF.

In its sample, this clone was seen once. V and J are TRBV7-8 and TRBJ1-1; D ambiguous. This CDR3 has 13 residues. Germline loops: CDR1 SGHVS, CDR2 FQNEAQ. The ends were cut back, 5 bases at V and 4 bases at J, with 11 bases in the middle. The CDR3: CASSRWEATEAFF. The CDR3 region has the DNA TGTGCCAGCAGCCGATGGGAGGCCACTGAAGCTTTCTTT. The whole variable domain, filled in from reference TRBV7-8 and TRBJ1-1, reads GAGVSQSPRYKVAKRGQDVALRCDPISGHVSLFWYQQALGQGPEFLTYFQNEAQLDKSGLPSDRFFAERPEGSVSTLKIQRTQQEDSAVYLCASSRWEATEAFFGQGTRLTVV.

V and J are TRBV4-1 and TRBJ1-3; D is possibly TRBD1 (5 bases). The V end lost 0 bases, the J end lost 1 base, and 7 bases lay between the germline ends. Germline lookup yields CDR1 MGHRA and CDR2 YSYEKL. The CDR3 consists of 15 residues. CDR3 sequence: CASSQDTGSGNTIYF. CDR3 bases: TGCGCCAGCAGCCAAGATACAGGATCTGGAAACACCATATATTTT.

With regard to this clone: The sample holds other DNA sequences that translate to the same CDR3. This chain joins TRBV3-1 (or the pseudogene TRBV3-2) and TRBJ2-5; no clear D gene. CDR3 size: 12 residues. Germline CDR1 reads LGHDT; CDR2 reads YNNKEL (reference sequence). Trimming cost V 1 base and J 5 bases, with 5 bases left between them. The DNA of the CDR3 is TGTGCCAGCAGCCAAGTCCGTGAGACCCAGTACTTC. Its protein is CASSQVRETQYF.

CDR3 amino acids: CASSQEPSRGGVGNTIYF. The DNA of the CDR3 is TGCGCCAGCAGCCAAGAGCCAAGCCGGGGGGGAGTTGGAAACACCATATATTTT. The chain couples TRBV4-1 to TRBJ1-3, with D possibly TRBD1 on 5 matching bases. The germline V gene has CDR1 MGHRA and CDR2 YSYEKL. V lost 0 bases and J 3 bases, leaving 18 bases between the germline ends. This CDR3 has 18 residues.

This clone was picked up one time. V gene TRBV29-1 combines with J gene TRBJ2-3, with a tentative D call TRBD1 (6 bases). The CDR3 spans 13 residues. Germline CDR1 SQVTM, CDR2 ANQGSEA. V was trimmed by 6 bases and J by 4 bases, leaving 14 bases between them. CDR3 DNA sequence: TGCAGCGTCCTCCAGGGGCTCGCAGATACGCAGTATTTT. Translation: CSVLQGLADTQYF.

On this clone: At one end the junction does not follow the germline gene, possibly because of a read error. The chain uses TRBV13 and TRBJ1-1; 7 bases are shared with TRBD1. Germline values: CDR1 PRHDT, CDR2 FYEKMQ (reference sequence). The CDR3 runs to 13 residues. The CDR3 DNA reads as TGTGCCAGCAGTTTAGACAGGGACGCTGAAGCTTTCTTT. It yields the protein CASSLDRDAEAFF. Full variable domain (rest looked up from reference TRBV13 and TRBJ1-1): AAGVIQSPRHLIKEKRETATLKCYPIPRHDTVYWYQQGPGQDPQFLISFYEKMQSDKGSIPDRFSAQQFSDYHSELNMSSLELGDSALYFCASSLDRDAEAFFGQGTRLTVV.

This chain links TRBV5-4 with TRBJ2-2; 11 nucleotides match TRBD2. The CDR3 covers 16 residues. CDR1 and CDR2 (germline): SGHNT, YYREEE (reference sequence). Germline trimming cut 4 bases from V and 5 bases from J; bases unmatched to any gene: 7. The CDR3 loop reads CASSPGTSGRTGELFF. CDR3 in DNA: TGTGCCAGCAGCCCAGGGACTAGCGGACGAACCGGGGAGCTGTTTTTT.

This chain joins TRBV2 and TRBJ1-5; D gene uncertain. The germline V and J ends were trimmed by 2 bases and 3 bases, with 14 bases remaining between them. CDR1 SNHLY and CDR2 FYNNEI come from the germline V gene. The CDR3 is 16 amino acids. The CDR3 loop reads CASSEMYIRFNQPQHF. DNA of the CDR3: TGTGCCAGCAGTGAAATGTACATCAGATTCAATCAGCCCCAGCATTTT.

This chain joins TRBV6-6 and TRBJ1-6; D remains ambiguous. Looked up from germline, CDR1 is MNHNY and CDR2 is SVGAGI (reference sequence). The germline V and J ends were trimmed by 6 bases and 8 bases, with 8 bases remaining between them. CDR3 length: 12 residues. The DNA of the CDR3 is TGTGCCAGCAGCCTTAATGATTCACCCCTCCACTTT. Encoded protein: CASSLNDSPLHF.

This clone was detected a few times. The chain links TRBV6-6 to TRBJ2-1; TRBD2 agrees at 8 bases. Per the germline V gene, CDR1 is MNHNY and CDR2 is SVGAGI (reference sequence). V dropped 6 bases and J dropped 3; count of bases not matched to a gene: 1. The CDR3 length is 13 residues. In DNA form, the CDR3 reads TGTGCCAGCAGGAGCGGGGGCTACAATGAGCAGTTCTTC. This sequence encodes CASRSGGYNEQFF.

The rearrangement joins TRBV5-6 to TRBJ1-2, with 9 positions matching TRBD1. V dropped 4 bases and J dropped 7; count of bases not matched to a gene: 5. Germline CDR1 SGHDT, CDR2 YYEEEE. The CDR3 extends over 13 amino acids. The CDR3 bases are TGTGCCAGCAGCCAGACAGGGGGAGGTGGCTACACCTTC. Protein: CASSQTGGGGYTF. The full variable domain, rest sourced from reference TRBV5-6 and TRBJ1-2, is DAGVTQSPTHLIKTRGQQVTLRCSPKSGHDTVSWYQQALGQGPQFIFQYYEEEERQRGNFPDRFSGHQFPNYSSELNVNALLLGDSALYLCASSQTGGGGYTFGSGTRLTVV.

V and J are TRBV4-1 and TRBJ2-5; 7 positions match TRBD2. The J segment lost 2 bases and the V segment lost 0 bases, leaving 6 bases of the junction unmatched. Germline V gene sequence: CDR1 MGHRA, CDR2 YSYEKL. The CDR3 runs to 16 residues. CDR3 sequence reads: CASSQDRTRGQETQYF. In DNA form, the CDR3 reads TGCGCCAGCAGCCAAGACCGGACTAGGGGTCAAGAGACCCAGTACTTC.

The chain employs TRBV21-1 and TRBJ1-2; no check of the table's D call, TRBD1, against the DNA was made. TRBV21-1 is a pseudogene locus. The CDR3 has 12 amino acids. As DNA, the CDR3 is TGTGCCAGACAGATCCTTTACCATGGCTACACCTTC. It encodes CARQILYHGYTF.

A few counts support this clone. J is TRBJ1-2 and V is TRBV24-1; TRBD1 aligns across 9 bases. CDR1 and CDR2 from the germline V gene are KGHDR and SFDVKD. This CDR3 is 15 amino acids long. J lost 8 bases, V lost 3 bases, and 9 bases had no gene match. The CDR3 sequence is CATSDTGQGGKGYTF. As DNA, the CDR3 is TGTGCCACCAGTGATACGGGACAGGGAGGAAAGGGCTACACCTTC.

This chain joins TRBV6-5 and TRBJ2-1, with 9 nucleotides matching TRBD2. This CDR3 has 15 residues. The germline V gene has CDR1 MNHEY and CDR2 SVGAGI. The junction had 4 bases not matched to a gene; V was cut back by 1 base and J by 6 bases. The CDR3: CASSYFSGGPNEQFF. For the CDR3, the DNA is TGTGCCAGCAGTTACTTCAGCGGGGGGCCCAATGAGCAGTTCTTC.

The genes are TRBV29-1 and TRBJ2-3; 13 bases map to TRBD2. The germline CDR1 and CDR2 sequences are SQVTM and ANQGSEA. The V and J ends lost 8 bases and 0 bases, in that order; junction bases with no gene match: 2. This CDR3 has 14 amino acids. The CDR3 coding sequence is TGCAGCACGACTAGCGGGGGGAGCACAGATACGCAGTATTTT. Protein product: CSTTSGGSTDTQYF.

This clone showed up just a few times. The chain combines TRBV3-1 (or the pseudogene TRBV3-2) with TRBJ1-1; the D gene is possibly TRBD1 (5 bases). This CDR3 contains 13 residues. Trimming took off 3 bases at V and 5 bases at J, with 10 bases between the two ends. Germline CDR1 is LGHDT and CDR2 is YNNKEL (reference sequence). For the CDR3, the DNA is TGTGCCAGCAGCCAGGGGCAGATAACTGAAGCTTTCTTT. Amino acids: CASSQGQITEAFF.

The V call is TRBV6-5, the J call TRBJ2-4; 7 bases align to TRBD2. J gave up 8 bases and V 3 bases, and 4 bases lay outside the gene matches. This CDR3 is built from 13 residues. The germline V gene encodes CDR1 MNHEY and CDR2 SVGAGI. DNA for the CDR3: TGTGCCAGCAGTTATCTGGGGGGGGACATTCAGTACTTC. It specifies CASSYLGGDIQYF.